A single sample gave rise to the 20 T cell receptor beta chains below, sequenced in a study of monozygotic twins with inflammatory bowel disease (dated 2019 in TCRdb). Receptor amplification or capture employed 5' RACE. The instrument was an Illumina HiSeq 2500. TCRdb reprocessed the raw reads; every CDR3 protein sequence is a single record, and DNA is not supplied. The table held for this sample gives more than 75,000 distinct CDR3 sequences. The ten largest account for roughly 7% of the sample. Sequenced material: blood. These receptor sequences come from a human donor with ulcerative colitis or Crohn's disease, or a healthy co-twin of an affected twin (not recorded which).

This chain connects TRBV12-3 or TRBV12-4 to TRBJ2-3; TCRdb selects TRBD2, and the lack of DNA leaves this call unchecked. The CDR3 has 15 residues. This CDR3 reads CASSLPSGHTDTQYF.

This chain uses TRBV7-9 with TRBJ2-3; checking the TCRdb D call of TRBD1 is not possible without DNA. This CDR3 is 14 amino acids long. CDR1 and CDR2 (germline): SEHNR, FQNEAQ (reference sequence). The CDR3 spells CASSLETARDTQYF.

The gene calls are TRBV10-3 and TRBJ2-7. There are 13 residues in the CDR3. The germline CDR1 and CDR2 sequences are ENHRY and SYGVKD. This chain's CDR3 is CAISESLSVEQYF.

The chain uses TRBV6-5 and TRBJ2-6; the TCRdb call, TRBD2, lacks DNA for checking. Per the germline V gene, CDR1 is MNHEY and CDR2 is SVGAGI. The CDR3 consists of 15 residues. CDR3 residues: CASSYPPSGANVLTF.

The chain couples TRBV6-5 to TRBJ1-2; the TCRdb call, TRBD1, lacks DNA for checking. Germline V gives CDR1 MNHEY, CDR2 SVGAGI. The CDR3 spans 15 residues. The CDR3 loop reads CASSYAAGGNYGYTF.

V gene TRBV27 combines with J gene TRBJ1-2; lacking DNA, the TRBD1 call made by TCRdb goes unchecked. The CDR3 runs to 16 residues. From germline, CDR1 is MNHEY and CDR2 SMNVEV (reference sequence). The CDR3 is CASRPRSTDPGYGYTF.

The rearrangement joins TRBV6-1 to TRBJ1-1. Germline-derived CDR1 and CDR2 are MNHNS and SASEGT. The CDR3 runs to 17 residues. CDR3 region: CASSEGGYKVRSTEAFF.

This chain links TRBV20-1 with TRBJ1-2; checking the TCRdb D call of TRBD1 is not possible without DNA. In germline, CDR1 is DFQATT, CDR2 SNEGSKA (reference sequence). The CDR3 covers 13 residues. The CDR3 region is CSARVGQLYGYTF.

V gene TRBV7-8 combines with J gene TRBJ1-4. This CDR3 has 15 residues. CDR1 SGHVS and CDR2 FQNEAQ come from the germline V gene. CDR3 sequence: CASSLWRSTNEKLFF.

V gene TRBV12-3 or TRBV12-4 combines with J gene TRBJ1-2; the TRBD1 assignment by TCRdb is unverifiable without DNA. The CDR3 is 12 amino acids. The CDR3 here is CASSLGPNGYTF.

The chain couples TRBV5-1 to TRBJ2-5; the D gene TCRdb calls, TRBD2, cannot be checked with no DNA. The CDR3 spans 15 residues. CDR1 SGHRS and CDR2 YFSETQ come from the germline V gene. CDR3: CASSLLGGAAETQYF.

Here the CDR3 reads CASSPRYSGGRTGELFF. V usage is TRBV3-1 and J usage is TRBJ2-2; TCRdb lists TRBD2, though no DNA is available to test this call. Germline CDR1 LGHDT, CDR2 YNNKEL (reference sequence). The CDR3 is 17 amino acids. Full variable domain (outside the CDR3, taken from reference TRBV3-1 and TRBJ2-2): DTAVSQTPKYLVTQMGNDKSIKCEQNLGHDTMYWYKQDSKKFLKIMFSYNNKELIINETVPNRFSPKSPDKAHLNLHINSLELGDSAVYFCASSPRYSGGRTGELFFGEGSRLTVL.

The chain links TRBV5-1 to TRBJ1-1; TCRdb picks TRBD1, but there is no DNA to check that call. Germline CDR1 is SGHRS and CDR2 is YFSETQ. The CDR3 has 14 amino acids. The CDR3 spells CASSRGEGGSEAFF.

This chain links TRBV6-2 or TRBV6-3 with TRBJ1-5; checking the TCRdb D call of TRBD1 is not possible without DNA. The germline V gene has CDR1 MNHEY and CDR2 SVGEGT. This CDR3 is built from 16 residues. CDR3 in amino acids: CASSYSSGDSNQPQHF.

The chain has TRBV10-3 and TRBJ1-6; as DNA is missing, the TRBD1 call by TCRdb cannot be tested. Germline CDR1 is ENHRY and CDR2 is SYGVKD. The CDR3 has 14 residues. CDR3 residues: CADSGTGYNSPLHF.

The chain is built from TRBV11-2 and TRBJ2-2. This CDR3 comprises 13 residues. Germline V gene sequence: CDR1 SGHAT, CDR2 FQNNGV. CDR3 residues: CASSFVYTGELFF.

The V gene is TRBV9, the J gene TRBJ1-2; the D call of TRBD1 rests on TCRdb alone, since no DNA is present to check it. CDR1 is SGDLS, CDR2 YYNGEE, per germline. There are 15 residues in the CDR3. CDR3: CASSARTGSSGGYTF.

The rearrangement joins TRBV7-2 to TRBJ2-1; TCRdb gives TRBD1 as the D gene, but with no DNA this cannot be confirmed. The CDR3 sequence is 16 residues long. Germline CDR1 and CDR2: SGHTA and FQGNSA. The CDR3 protein is CASSTRQGDTYNEQFF.

The rearrangement links TRBV6-5 to TRBJ2-3; the D gene TCRdb calls, TRBD2, cannot be checked with no DNA. The germline CDR1 and CDR2 sequences are MNHEY and SVGAGI. CDR3 length: 17 amino acids. This chain's CDR3 is CASSSLTSGGAVDTQYF.

The genes are TRBV18 and TRBJ1-4; TCRdb lists TRBD1, though no DNA is available to test this call. The CDR3 extends over 15 amino acids. CDR1 is KGHSH and CDR2 is LQKENI in the germline V gene. The CDR3 is CASSPRSGTDEKLFF.